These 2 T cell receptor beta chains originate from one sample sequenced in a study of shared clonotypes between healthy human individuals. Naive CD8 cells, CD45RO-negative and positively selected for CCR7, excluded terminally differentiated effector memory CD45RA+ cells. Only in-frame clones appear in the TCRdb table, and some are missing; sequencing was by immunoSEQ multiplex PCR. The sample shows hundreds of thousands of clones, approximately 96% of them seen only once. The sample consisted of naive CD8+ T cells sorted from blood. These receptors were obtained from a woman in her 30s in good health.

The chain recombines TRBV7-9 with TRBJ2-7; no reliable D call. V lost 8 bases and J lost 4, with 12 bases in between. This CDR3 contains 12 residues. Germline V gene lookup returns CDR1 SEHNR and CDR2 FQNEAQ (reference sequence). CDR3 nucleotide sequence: TGTGCCAGCTTTCACACCGTTTACGAGCAGTACTTC. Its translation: CASFHTVYEQYF.

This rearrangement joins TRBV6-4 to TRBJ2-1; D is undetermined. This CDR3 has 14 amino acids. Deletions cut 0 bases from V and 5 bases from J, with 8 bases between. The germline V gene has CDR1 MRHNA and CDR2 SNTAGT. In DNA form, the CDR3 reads TGTGCCAGCAGTGACTCATGGCCTAACAATGAGCAGTTCTTC. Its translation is CASSDSWPNNEQFF.